Listed below are T cell receptor beta chains from one sample, sequenced in a study of patients and donors after allogeneic stem cell transplantation. TCRdb redid the calling of the RT-PCR reads with MiXCR, one entry per CDR3 protein. The profile covers about 230,000 distinct CDR3 sequences, with roughly 13% appearing a single time and 11% taken by the ten largest. Sequenced: blood, either unsorted or a sorted T cell fraction (not recorded which). Every receptor here comes from a human donor who was either an allogeneic HSCT recipient or a stem cell or donor lymphocyte infusion donor (not recorded which). It is not recorded whose cells these are; they may come from a transplant donor. Both conserved end residues are part of each CDR3. Each record gives: V gene, clone size, D gene, J gene, CDR3 DNA, CDR3 protein. D genes are given only for firm matches. Not all rows give a size; the values are once, few, many and, for expanded clones, a class.

v_gene: TRBV29-1
abundance: .
d_gene: .
j_gene: TRBJ2-1
CDR3nt: TGCAGCGCCCAACGGTCAGGGTCGACGTCGGGCTACAATGAGCAGTTCTTC
CDR3aa: CSAQRSGSTSGYNEQFF

v_gene: TRBV7-3
abundance: many
d_gene: .
j_gene: TRBJ1-6
CDR3nt: TGTGCCAGCAGCTTAAGGCAGAGCTCCTATAATTCACCCCTCCACTTT
CDR3aa: CASSLRQSSYNSPLHF

v_gene: TRBV5-1
abundance: .
d_gene: TRBD1
j_gene: TRBJ1-2
CDR3nt: TGCGCCAGCAGCTTGGATGGGACAGGGAAATATGGCTACACCTTC
CDR3aa: CASSLDGTGKYGYTF

v_gene: TRBV5-6
abundance: .
d_gene: TRBD2
j_gene: TRBJ2-3
CDR3nt: TGTGCCAGCAGCTTGGTAGCGGGGGGGCCAGATACGCAGTATTTT
CDR3aa: CASSLVAGGPDTQYF

v_gene: TRBV5-1
abundance: .
d_gene: TRBD1
j_gene: TRBJ2-5
CDR3nt: TGCGCCAGCAGCATCCCGGGACAGCAAGAGACCCAGTACTTC
CDR3aa: CASSIPGQQETQYF

v_gene: TRBV7-9
abundance: few
d_gene: TRBD2
j_gene: TRBJ2-7
CDR3nt: TGTGCCAGCAGCCCACAGCGACTAGCACTGGGGGAGCAGTACTTC
CDR3aa: CASSPQRLALGEQYF

v_gene: TRBV3-1
abundance: .
d_gene: TRBD1
j_gene: TRBJ1-3
CDR3nt: TGTGCCACTTCCCTGGGACAGTTCTGGTCGGAGGGAAACACCATATATTTT
CDR3aa: CATSLGQFWSEGNTIYF

v_gene: TRBV7-8
abundance: few
d_gene: .
j_gene: TRBJ1-4
CDR3nt: TGTGCCAGCAGCCTAGCTGGGGACGAAAAACTGTTTTTT
CDR3aa: CASSLAGDEKLFF

v_gene: TRBV12-3/TRBV12-4
abundance: many
d_gene: .
j_gene: TRBJ1-4
CDR3nt: TGTGCCAGCAGTTTTGATGAAAAACTGTTTTTT
CDR3aa: CASSFDEKLFF

v_gene: TRBV2
abundance: many
d_gene: .
j_gene: TRBJ1-5
CDR3nt: TGTGCCAGCAGAGGTGGTAATAGCAATCAGCCCCAGCATTTT
CDR3aa: CASRGGNSNQPQHF

v_gene: TRBV28
abundance: .
d_gene: .
j_gene: TRBJ1-4
CDR3nt: TGTGCCAGCACTCAGAGGCCGAGGGAAAAACTGTTTTTT
CDR3aa: CASTQRPREKLFF

v_gene: TRBV7-2
abundance: .
d_gene: .
j_gene: TRBJ2-2
CDR3nt: TGTGCCAGCAGTTCACAGCTCACCGGGGAGCTGTTTTTT
CDR3aa: CASSSQLTGELFF

v_gene: TRBV11-2
abundance: many
d_gene: .
j_gene: TRBJ1-1
CDR3nt: TGTGCCAGCAGCCATCAGGAGAACACTGAAGCTTTCTTT
CDR3aa: CASSHQENTEAFF

v_gene: TRBV20-1
abundance: .
d_gene: TRBD2
j_gene: TRBJ2-2
CDR3nt: TGCAGTGCCACCGCGGGGGGATCGAACACCGGGGAGCTGTTTTTT
CDR3aa: CSATAGGSNTGELFF

v_gene: TRBV27
abundance: few
d_gene: TRBD2
j_gene: TRBJ2-2
CDR3nt: TGTGCCAGCAGTTTATTCCGCCGGACTAGCGGACGGAGTATAGGGGAGCTGTTTTTT
CDR3aa: CASSLFRRTSGRSIGELFF

v_gene: TRBV2
abundance: few
d_gene: .
j_gene: TRBJ2-1
CDR3nt: TGTGCCAGCAGTGCTAGTATTATTGCGTCCTACAATGAGCAGTTCTTC
CDR3aa: CASSASIIASYNEQFF

v_gene: TRBV2
abundance: .
d_gene: .
j_gene: TRBJ2-2
CDR3nt: TGTGCCAAAGACAAGACCCCTAAGAGGGGGGAGCTGTTTTTT
CDR3aa: CAKDKTPKRGELFF

v_gene: TRBV5-1
abundance: many
d_gene: .
j_gene: TRBJ1-3
CDR3nt: TGCGCCAGCAGCTTGACAACGCCGGGAGGAAACACCATATATTTT
CDR3aa: CASSLTTPGGNTIYF

v_gene: TRBV4-3
abundance: many
d_gene: .
j_gene: TRBJ2-5
CDR3nt: TGCGCCAGCAGCCAACAGTTGGGCGGAGAGACCCAGTACTTC
CDR3aa: CASSQQLGGETQYF

v_gene: TRBV2
abundance: many
d_gene: TRBD1
j_gene: TRBJ1-5
CDR3nt: TGTGCCAGCAGCGCATGGACAGGGGATCAGCCCCAGCATTTT
CDR3aa: CASSAWTGDQPQHF

v_gene: TRBV18
abundance: .
d_gene: TRBD2
j_gene: TRBJ2-1
CDR3nt: TGTGCCAGCTCACCAATTAGCGGGGACGGAAGTAATGAGCAGTTCTTC
CDR3aa: CASSPISGDGSNEQFF

v_gene: TRBV4-3
abundance: .
d_gene: .
j_gene: TRBJ1-1
CDR3nt: TGCGCCAGCAGCCAAGGGAGGGTTAGGACTGAAGCTTTCTTT
CDR3aa: CASSQGRVRTEAFF

v_gene: TRBV5-1
abundance: many
d_gene: .
j_gene: TRBJ2-6
CDR3nt: TGCGCCAGCACCCTTACCCGAGGCTCTGGGGCCAACGTCCTGACTTTC
CDR3aa: CASTLTRGSGANVLTF

v_gene: TRBV19
abundance: .
d_gene: TRBD2
j_gene: TRBJ2-6
CDR3nt: TGTGCCAGTAGTCTAGCGGGGGGCAACGTCCTGACTTTC
CDR3aa: CASSLAGGNVLTF

v_gene: TRBV28
abundance: few
d_gene: .
j_gene: TRBJ1-3
CDR3nt: TGTGCCAGCAGCCAACCGCGGGGGGGGACTGGAAACACCATATATTTT
CDR3aa: CASSQPRGGTGNTIYF

v_gene: TRBV20-1
abundance: few
d_gene: TRBD1
j_gene: TRBJ1-4
CDR3nt: TGCAGTGCCGTAGGGGACAGGGAAAAAAAACTGTTTTTT
CDR3aa: CSAVGDREKKLFF

v_gene: TRBV20-1
abundance: .
d_gene: TRBD2
j_gene: TRBJ2-3
CDR3nt: TGCAGTGCTAGGAGGCTAGCGGGAGAGGCAGATACGCAGTATTTT
CDR3aa: CSARRLAGEADTQYF

v_gene: TRBV6-2/TRBV6-3
abundance: .
d_gene: TRBD2
j_gene: TRBJ2-3
CDR3nt: TGTGCCAGCAGTCTGAGCGGGGGGGCCGGGAATACGCAGTATTTT
CDR3aa: CASSLSGGAGNTQYF

v_gene: TRBV4-1
abundance: many
d_gene: .
j_gene: TRBJ2-2
CDR3nt: TGCGCCAGCAGCCAAGATCGAGCGGGCGCGAACACCGGGGAGCTGTTTTTT
CDR3aa: CASSQDRAGANTGELFF

v_gene: TRBV3-1
abundance: .
d_gene: .
j_gene: TRBJ2-1
CDR3nt: TGTGCCAGCAGCCAAGAAGGGACCTGGTCTAGGGTTGAGCAGTTCTTC
CDR3aa: CASSQEGTWSRVEQFF

v_gene: TRBV25-1
abundance: many
d_gene: .
j_gene: TRBJ2-1
CDR3nt: TGTGCCAGCAGTGAAGCACGAGTCGGGAATGAGCAGTTCTTC
CDR3aa: CASSEARVGNEQFF

v_gene: TRBV7-8
abundance: many
d_gene: TRBD2
j_gene: TRBJ2-1
CDR3nt: TGTGCCAGCAGCTTAGCGACTAGCGGGGGGTTAAATGAGCAGTTCTTC
CDR3aa: CASSLATSGGLNEQFF

v_gene: TRBV6-2/TRBV6-3
abundance: .
d_gene: .
j_gene: TRBJ1-1
CDR3nt: TGTGCCAGCAGAAGCAACAGGGCCTGGGACACTGAAGCTTTCTTT
CDR3aa: CASRSNRAWDTEAFF

v_gene: TRBV6-2/TRBV6-3
abundance: few
d_gene: .
j_gene: TRBJ1-1
CDR3nt: TGTGCCAGCAGCGGGGGCCCGAACACTGAAGCTTTCTTT
CDR3aa: CASSGGPNTEAFF

v_gene: TRBV12-3/TRBV12-4
abundance: few
d_gene: TRBD1
j_gene: TRBJ1-3
CDR3nt: TGTGCCAGCACTCCGGGACAGAAATACACCATATATTTT
CDR3aa: CASTPGQKYTIYF

v_gene: TRBV27
abundance: .
d_gene: TRBD1
j_gene: TRBJ1-3
CDR3nt: TGTGCCAGGACAGGGTCCTCGTACCCCTCTGGAAACACCATATATTTT
CDR3aa: CARTGSSYPSGNTIYF

v_gene: TRBV6-1
abundance: .
d_gene: TRBD2
j_gene: TRBJ2-7
CDR3nt: TGTGCCAGCAGCCCTATAGCGGGGGCAACCTACGAGCAGTACTTC
CDR3aa: CASSPIAGATYEQYF

v_gene: TRBV4-2
abundance: .
d_gene: .
j_gene: TRBJ1-6
CDR3nt: TGTGCCAGCAGCCCGGGGAGGACCTATAATTCACCCCTCCACTTT
CDR3aa: CASSPGRTYNSPLHF

v_gene: TRBV10-2
abundance: few
d_gene: .
j_gene: TRBJ1-1
CDR3nt: TGCGCCAGCAGATGGTCGAGTGGGGGCACTTCGAACACTGAAGCTTTCTTT
CDR3aa: CASRWSSGGTSNTEAFF

v_gene: TRBV20-1
abundance: few
d_gene: .
j_gene: TRBJ2-7
CDR3nt: TGCAGTGCTAGAAGGGGGTTCCAGAACGAGCAGTACTTC
CDR3aa: CSARRGFQNEQYF

v_gene: TRBV7-8
abundance: .
d_gene: TRBD2
j_gene: TRBJ2-5
CDR3nt: TGTGCCAGCAGCTTAGTAGTATCTAGCGGGAGGGGAGAGACCCAGTACTTC
CDR3aa: CASSLVVSSGRGETQYF

v_gene: TRBV30
abundance: few
d_gene: .
j_gene: TRBJ2-1
CDR3nt: TGTGCCTGGAGTGTCTCTTCAACCCTTAATGAGCAGTTCTTC
CDR3aa: CAWSVSSTLNEQFF

v_gene: TRBV10-3
abundance: many
d_gene: .
j_gene: TRBJ1-1
CDR3nt: TGTGCCATCAAACAGCGCAAAGCTTTCTTT
CDR3aa: CAIKQRKAFF

v_gene: TRBV9
abundance: .
d_gene: TRBD1
j_gene: TRBJ2-5
CDR3nt: TGTGCCAGCAGCCTAGGACAGGGAGTGCGGGAGACCCAGTACTTC
CDR3aa: CASSLGQGVRETQYF

v_gene: TRBV20-1
abundance: .
d_gene: TRBD1
j_gene: TRBJ2-5
CDR3nt: TGCAGTGCCGAACCCCCGACAGGGGCGGGAGAGACCCAGTACTTC
CDR3aa: CSAEPPTGAGETQYF